A selection of T cell receptor beta chains follows, all from one sample in a study of T cells after yellow fever vaccination. From the 5' RACE reads, TCRdb called clonotypes with MiXCR, one entry per CDR3 protein. This sample has 320,000 or so distinct CDR3 sequences, with roughly 8.6% found just once. This sample comprised PBMCs, obtained more than 40 days after the first yellow fever vaccination. The receptors stem from a man younger than 35 who received the YFV17D yellow fever vaccine. CDR3s include the opening cysteine and the closing phenylalanine or tryptophan.

J: TRBJ1-6; V: TRBV7-9; CDR3: CASISTRTIGDSPLHF
J: TRBJ2-7; V: TRBV12-3/TRBV12-4; CDR3: CASSLRGAVYEQYF
J: TRBJ2-1; V: TRBV19; CDR3: CASSPDRGLPYNEQFF
J: TRBJ2-1; V: TRBV6-1; CDR3: CASSLAGGNNEQFF
J: TRBJ2-2; V: TRBV4-3; CDR3: CASSQRRQTNTGELFF
J: TRBJ2-3; V: TRBV5-1; CDR3: CASSLEPLGGVDTQYF
J: TRBJ1-1; V: TRBV2; CDR3: CASKETGDTEAFF
J: TRBJ1-2; V: TRBV3-1; CDR3: CASSHLAEGVDYGYTF
J: TRBJ2-7; V: TRBV29-1; CDR3: CSVEGLAGGTYEQYF
J: TRBJ1-1; V: TRBV10-2; CDR3: CASTVQASGEAFF
J: TRBJ2-3; V: TRBV15; CDR3: CATSSMGQGSWGQYF
J: TRBJ2-1; V: TRBV4-3; CDR3: CASSIRREYNEQFF
J: TRBJ1-2; V: TRBV6-6; CDR3: CASSFGTEGYTF
J: TRBJ2-6; V: TRBV6-1; CDR3: CASRTQGSGANVLTF
J: TRBJ2-7; V: TRBV19; CDR3: CATSDTYEQYF
J: TRBJ2-3; V: TRBV12-3/TRBV12-4; CDR3: CASSSSDRKIAALTNTQYF
J: TRBJ1-3; V: TRBV2; CDR3: CASSGQGPSSGNTIYF
J: TRBJ1-1; V: TRBV7-2; CDR3: CASSLNVRNTEAFF
J: TRBJ2-2; V: TRBV6-1; CDR3: CARGTGDTGELFF
J: TRBJ2-1; V: TRBV29-1; CDR3: CSVSLLAGGDNEQFF
J: TRBJ2-2; V: TRBV19; CDR3: CASSPFGATGELFF
J: TRBJ2-3; V: TRBV11-2; CDR3: CASSLDRVGNTQYF
J: TRBJ2-1; V: TRBV12-3/TRBV12-4; CDR3: CASIQTGISYNEQFF
J: TRBJ2-2; V: TRBV7-2; CDR3: CASSGPYTGELFF
J: TRBJ1-5; V: TRBV11-2; CDR3: CASQPGVLNPNQPQHF
J: TRBJ1-5; V: TRBV20-1; CDR3: CSAGIRDSRPGAQHF
J: TRBJ1-6; V: TRBV13; CDR3: CASRGYNSPLHF
J: TRBJ1-1; V: TRBV27; CDR3: CASRNRGQVTEAFF
J: TRBJ2-5; V: TRBV5-1; CDR3: CASSFRKTQYF
J: TRBJ2-7; V: TRBV11-2; CDR3: CASRDARTGNYEQYF
J: TRBJ2-7; V: TRBV5-1; CDR3: CASSLGATSYEQYF
J: TRBJ1-1; V: TRBV5-1; CDR3: CASSFQAQGTEAFF
J: TRBJ2-1; V: TRBV11-2; CDR3: CASNRSLGISCNEQFF
J: TRBJ1-4; V: TRBV20-1; CDR3: CSARNITGRTNEKLFF
J: TRBJ1-5; V: TRBV29-1; CDR3: CSAMQWMRDSNQPQHF